The present T cell receptor beta chain was sequenced within a study of identical twins. Points from the study as a whole: Out-of-frame alpha sequences shared by twins showed excess low generation probability. Out-of-frame beta sequences exhibited a weaker degree of excess twin sharing.

This clonotype was recorded many times. What it binds is unknown. The CDR3 loop spans 11 amino acids. Germline V CDR1 and CDR2: SGHDN, FVKESK. cDNA molecules carried unique molecular identifiers, and template switching added a universal primer site. TCRdb re-derived calls from the 5' RACE reads in MiXCR, one entry per CDR3 protein. The sample has 1.5 million to 2 million distinct CDR3 sequences, under 35% seen once. Sequences were obtained from cord blood. The V and J genes are TRBV14 and TRBJ2-5, with D unclear. The J call may be faulty, since TRBJ2-3 better matches the DNA end. The sequence was obtained from a newborn girl in good health. The CDR3 DNA follows: TGTGCCAGCAGCAGGTCTGAAACGCAGTATTTT. Its protein product is CASSRSETQYF.